This is a list of T cell receptor beta chains from one sample in a study of graft-versus-host responses after intestinal transplantation. Sequenced by immunoSEQ multiplex PCR; TCRdb stores in-frame clones only, minus some. The repertoire holds about 97,000 clones, with 80% to 95% as singletons. The sequencing used PBMCs, collected 450 to 480 days after intestinal transplant. All receptors come from a human patient who received an intestinal transplant, so some T cells may come from the graft donor. Each CDR3 is given with its conserved first and last residue. D genes are given only for firm matches. The size field is filled for only some rows; it gives once, few, many or a size class.

J: TRBJ2-7; size: .; D: .; V: TRBV6-1; DNA: TGTGCCAGCAGTGAATCAGGGAACCACTACGAGCAGTACTTC; CDR3: CASSESGNHYEQYF
J: TRBJ2-7; size: .; D: TRBD1; V: TRBV9; DNA: TGTGCCAGCAGCACGACAGGGATGACCTACGAGCAGTACTTC; CDR3: CASSTTGMTYEQYF
J: TRBJ1-1; size: .; D: .; V: TRBV9; DNA: TGTGCCAGCAGCGTAGACGGATCGAACACTGAAGCTTTCTTT; CDR3: CASSVDGSNTEAFF
J: TRBJ2-7; size: .; D: .; V: TRBV6-5; DNA: TGTGCCAGCAGTTACTCTGGCGGGGTATGGTACTTC; CDR3: CASSYSGGVWYF
J: TRBJ1-5; size: .; D: .; V: TRBV7-6; DNA: TGTGCCAGCAGCTTAGCCTATAGACAGGATGGCAATCAGCCCCAGCATTTT; CDR3: CASSLAYRQDGNQPQHF
J: TRBJ2-1; size: .; D: .; V: TRBV7-9; DNA: TGTGCCAGCAGCTTGAACGCCGGGGATGAGCAGTTCTTC; CDR3: CASSLNAGDEQFF
J: TRBJ1-3; size: .; D: .; V: TRBV29-1; DNA: TGCAGCGTGCAGGTTACTGGAAACACCATATATTTT; CDR3: CSVQVTGNTIYF
J: TRBJ2-7; size: .; D: .; V: TRBV5-1; DNA: TGCGCCAGCAGCGAGATCGAAAGCTCCTACGAGCAGTACTTC; CDR3: CASSEIESSYEQYF
J: TRBJ1-5; size: .; D: .; V: TRBV10-3; DNA: TGTGCCATCAGTGAGTCGGGGTCCTTTAGCTATCAGCCCCAGCATTTT; CDR3: CAISESGSFSYQPQHF
J: TRBJ1-1; size: .; D: .; V: TRBV7-3; DNA: TGTGCCAGCAGCTTAGACGATTTGAACACTGAAGCTTTCTTT; CDR3: CASSLDDLNTEAFF
J: TRBJ2-7; size: .; D: TRBD2; V: TRBV7-2; DNA: TGTGCCAGCAGCTCCCGGGACTACAGCTACGAGCAGTACTTC; CDR3: CASSSRDYSYEQYF
J: TRBJ1-6; size: .; D: .; V: TRBV9; DNA: TGTGCCAGCAGCCTCCGGGGGGCCGTAAATTCACCCCTCCACTTT; CDR3: CASSLRGAVNSPLHF
J: TRBJ2-1; size: once; D: TRBD2; V: TRBV4-1; DNA: TGCGCCAGCAGCCCACGACTAGCGGGGGGGTGGAGCTCCTACAATGAGCAGTTCTTC; CDR3: CASSPRLAGGWSSYNEQFF
J: TRBJ2-7; size: .; D: .; V: TRBV15; DNA: TGTGCCACCAGCAGAGAAGGGGCTCCCGTCGCCGAGCAGTACTTC; CDR3: CATSREGAPVAEQYF
J: TRBJ1-5; size: .; D: .; V: TRBV29-1; DNA: TGCAGCGTAGGGGGGGGCGGGCAGCCCCAGCATTTT; CDR3: CSVGGGGQPQHF
J: TRBJ1-1; size: .; D: .; V: TRBV7-3; DNA: TGTGCCAGCAGCCCGCGGACGAACACTGAAGCTTTCTTT; CDR3: CASSPRTNTEAFF
J: TRBJ1-5; size: .; D: .; V: TRBV2; DNA: TGTGCCAGCAGTGAAGCGGGATCAGGAGGCAATCAGCCCCAGCATTTT; CDR3: CASSEAGSGGNQPQHF
J: TRBJ2-2; size: once; D: TRBD2; V: TRBV4-2; DNA: TGTGCCAGCAGCCTCACTCTAGCGGGGGGTTGGACCGGGGAGCTGTTTTTT; CDR3: CASSLTLAGGWTGELFF
J: TRBJ2-3; size: .; D: TRBD2; V: TRBV27; DNA: TGTGCCAGCAGCACTCTAGCGGACTACACAGATACGCAGTATTTT; CDR3: CASSTLADYTDTQYF
J: TRBJ1-6; size: .; D: TRBD1; V: TRBV5-4; DNA: TGTGCCAGCAGCCTCCGGACAGGCGATAATTCACCCCTCCACTTT; CDR3: CASSLRTGDNSPLHF
J: TRBJ2-1; size: .; D: .; V: TRBV5-1; DNA: TGCGCCAGCACCCAGGAGCGGAACCCCTACAATGAGCAGTTCTTC; CDR3: CASTQERNPYNEQFF
J: TRBJ2-6; size: .; D: .; V: TRBV9; DNA: TGTGCCAGCAGCGTAGGCGGTACAGGTTCCGCCAACGTCCTGACTTTC; CDR3: CASSVGGTGSANVLTF
J: TRBJ1-5; size: .; D: .; V: TRBV5-5; DNA: TGTGCCAGCAGCGCCCTACTAGGGTCGAATCAGCCCCAGCATTTT; CDR3: CASSALLGSNQPQHF
J: TRBJ1-5; size: .; D: TRBD1; V: TRBV5-1; DNA: TGCGCCAGCAGCTTGGAACAGGGGGGTCAGCCCCAGCATTTT; CDR3: CASSLEQGGQPQHF